One sample yielded the 27 T cell receptor beta chains listed below, sequenced in a study of shared clonotypes between healthy human individuals. Clones were read by immunoSEQ multiplex PCR, and TCRdb kept only the in-frame ones, dropping some. The data hold about 960,000 clones, with around three quarters observed a single time. The sequenced sample consisted of memory CD4+ T cells sorted from blood. Subset described: CD45RA-negative fraction. These TCRs come from a man between 18 and 29 years old in good health.

This clone was observed a single time. The rearrangement joins TRBV9 to TRBJ2-2; either TRBD1 or TRBD2 may supply D (6 bases each). This CDR3 region has 17 residues. CDR1 and CDR2 from the germline V gene are SGDLS and YYNGEE. V shed 0 bases and J shed 0 bases, with 12 bases lying between them. The CDR3 loop reads CASSVGWGATNTGELFF. The DNA for the CDR3 is TGTGCCAGCAGCGTAGGTTGGGGGGCGACGAACACCGGGGAGCTGTTTTTT. Full variable domain (remainder filled in from reference TRBV9 and TRBJ2-2): DSGVTQTPKHLITATGQRVTLRCSPRSGDLSVYWYQQSLDQGLQFLIQYYNGEERAKGNILERFSAQQFPDLHSELNLSSLELGDSALYFCASSVGWGATNTGELFFGEGSRLTVL.

This clone was detected a few times. The gene calls are TRBV18 and TRBJ1-1; 8 positions match TRBD1. Germline trimming cut 6 bases from V and 1 base from J; bases unmatched to any gene: 4. The CDR3 sequence is 14 residues long. The V gene's germline CDR1 is KGHSH and CDR2 LQKENI. Written as DNA, the CDR3 is TGTGCCAGCTCGCGTGGACAGGGGAACACTGAAGCTTTCTTT. It is translated as CASSRGQGNTEAFF.

A few counts support this clone. The gene calls are TRBV6-5 and TRBJ1-6; D ambiguous. CDR1 and CDR2 (germline): MNHEY, SVGAGI. V was trimmed by 2 bases and J by 0 bases, leaving 8 bases between them. The CDR3 has 16 amino acids. The CDR3 DNA is TGTGCCAGCAGTTACGAAGGTGGCTCCTATAATTCACCCCTCCACTTT. Translating it yields CASSYEGGSYNSPLHF.

The chain uses TRBV18 and TRBJ2-2; weak D call: TRBD1 (6 bases). Germline CDR1 is KGHSH and CDR2 is LQKENI. V was clipped by 6 bases and J by 0 bases, with 14 bases between them. The CDR3 has 16 residues. The CDR3 DNA is TGTGCCAGCTCCGATGTCAGGACAGCGAACACCGGGGAGCTGTTTTTT. This translates into CASSDVRTANTGELFF.

The CDR3 DNA sequence: TGTGCCTTCCGGGACAGGGTTCGTGAAAAACTGTTTTTT. It translates to CAFRDRVREKLFF. V and J are TRBV30 and TRBJ1-4, with 9 bases matching TRBD1. CDR1 GTSNPN and CDR2 SVGIG come from the germline V gene (reference sequence). The ends lost 7 bases at V and 7 bases at J; junction bases unmatched: 7. This CDR3 region has 13 residues.

V is TRBV5-1 and J is TRBJ2-2; D call uncertain. V was shortened by 0 bases and J by 6 bases, with 6 bases between the two germline ends. There are 13 residues in the CDR3. Per the germline V gene, CDR1 is SGHRS and CDR2 is YFSETQ. The CDR3 reads CASSLVGSGELFF. The CDR3 DNA reads TGCGCCAGCAGCTTGGTGGGGTCCGGGGAGCTGTTTTTT. Full variable domain (remainder filled in from reference TRBV5-1 and TRBJ2-2): KAGVTQTPRYLIKTRGQQVTLSCSPISGHRSVSWYQQTPGQGLQFLFEYFSETQRNKGNFPGRFSGRQFSNSRSEMNVSTLELGDSALYLCASSLVGSGELFFGEGSRLTVL.

The gene calls are TRBV11-2 and TRBJ2-1, with 7 bases identical to TRBD2. This CDR3 has 15 amino acids. CDR1 SGHAT and CDR2 FQNNGV come from the germline V gene. V was clipped by 4 bases and J by 4 bases; unmatched bases: 7. CDR3 protein: CASSYRLADYNEQFF. CDR3 DNA: TGTGCCAGCAGCTACCGACTAGCAGATTACAATGAGCAGTTCTTC.

This clone was seen many times. Other DNA variants within this sample encode the same CDR3. The gene calls are TRBV7-9 and TRBJ1-6; weak D call: TRBD1 (6 bases). The V and J ends lost 3 bases and 10 bases respectively, with 13 bases between them. This CDR3 region has 14 residues. CDR1 SEHNR and CDR2 FQNEAQ come from the germline V gene (reference sequence). The chain's CDR3 is CASSLGGARSPLHF. As DNA, the CDR3 is TGTGCCAGCAGCTTGGGGGGCGCGAGATCACCCCTCCACTTT.

This chain connects TRBV29-1 to TRBJ1-5; D is possibly TRBD1 (6 bases). This CDR3 comprises 13 residues. Trimming stripped 7 bases from V and 4 bases from J, with 14 bases between. CDR1 is SQVTM, CDR2 ANQGSEA, per germline. The CDR3 reads CSAGGGGNQPQHF. Written as DNA, the CDR3 is TGCAGCGCCGGAGGGGGGGGAAATCAGCCCCAGCATTTT.

The chain uses TRBV6-1 and TRBJ2-2; D is perhaps TRBD1 or TRBD2 (5 bases each). The V end was cut by 5 bases, the J end by 5 bases, with 12 bases between. The CDR3 has 14 amino acids. Germline V gives CDR1 MNHNS, CDR2 SASEGT. The CDR3 is CASSYVEGTGELFF. CDR3 nucleotide sequence: TGTGCCAGCAGTTATGTAGAGGGGACCGGGGAGCTGTTTTTT.

A note on this clone: The same CDR3 arises from other DNA sequences in this sample as well. V gene TRBV7-2 combines with J gene TRBJ1-4; no clear D. The germline V and J ends were trimmed by 3 bases and 5 bases, with 13 bases remaining between them. The germline V gene encodes CDR1 SGHTA and CDR2 FQGNSA. This CDR3 comprises 15 residues. The CDR3, as DNA: TGTGCCAGCAGCTTTTCAGGCCTTACGAATGAAAAACTGTTTTTT. This gives the protein CASSFSGLTNEKLFF. Full variable domain (outside the CDR3, taken from reference TRBV7-2 and TRBJ1-4): GAGVSQSPSNKVTEKGKDVELRCDPISGHTALYWYRQSLGQGLEFLIYFQGNSAPDKSGLPSDRFSAERTGGSVSTLTIQRTQQEDSAVYLCASSFSGLTNEKLFFGSGTQLSVL.

Many counts were recorded for this clone. The sample has other DNA sequences that encode this CDR3 too. The V gene is TRBV5-1, the J gene TRBJ1-2; a weak D match, TRBD1 (5 bases). Trimming stripped 0 bases from V and 11 bases from J, with 14 bases between. CDR3 length: 13 amino acids. Germline V gene data show CDR1 as SGHRS and CDR2 as YFSETQ. Written as DNA, the CDR3 is TGCGCCAGCAGCTTGGATCAGGGAAGGGGATACACCTTC. It encodes CASSLDQGRGYTF.

Concerning this clone itself: This same CDR3 is encoded by further DNA sequences in the sample. The chain uses TRBV5-1 and TRBJ1-2, with D possibly TRBD1 on 6 matching bases. CDR3 length: 15 amino acids. CDR1 SGHRS and CDR2 YFSETQ come from the germline V gene. The V end lost 0 bases, the J end lost 4 bases, and 13 bases lay between the germline ends. This chain's CDR3 is CASSLEGGYGYGYTF. The CDR3 DNA reads as TGCGCCAGCAGCTTGGAAGGGGGGTACGGCTATGGCTACACCTTC. Looking up the rest from reference TRBV5-1 and TRBJ1-2 gives the full variable domain: KAGVTQTPRYLIKTRGQQVTLSCSPISGHRSVSWYQQTPGQGLQFLFEYFSETQRNKGNFPGRFSGRQFSNSRSEMNVSTLELGDSALYLCASSLEGGYGYGYTFGSGTRLTVV.

This chain connects TRBV5-1 to TRBJ1-4; 9 positions agree with TRBD1. Germline CDR1 reads SGHRS; CDR2 reads YFSETQ. The CDR3 is 16 amino acids. V was pared by 4 bases and J by 0 bases, with 4 bases of the junction left unmatched. CDR3 coding DNA: TGCGCCAGCAGCCAAGGGACAGGGACAACTAATGAAAAACTGTTTTTT. This encodes CASSQGTGTTNEKLFF.

The V call is TRBV30, the J call TRBJ2-5; 12 positions agree with TRBD2. The ends lost 5 bases at V and 3 bases at J; junction bases unmatched: 4. The CDR3 runs to 14 residues. Germline lookup yields CDR1 GTSNPN and CDR2 SVGIG (reference sequence). CDR3 sequence (DNA): TGTGCCTGGGCGACTAGCGGGAGTAAAGAGACCCAGTACTTC. It encodes CAWATSGSKETQYF. The full variable domain, completed using reference TRBV30 and TRBJ2-5, is SQTIHQWPATLVQPVGSPLSLECTVEGTSNPNLYWYRQAAGRGLQLLFYSVGIGQISSEVPQNLSASRPQDRQFILSSKKLLLSDSGFYLCAWATSGSKETQYFGPGTRLLVL.

This rearrangement joins TRBV7-2 to TRBJ2-5; no firm D call. Per the germline V gene, CDR1 is SGHTA and CDR2 is FQGNSA. The CDR3 spans 12 residues. The germline V and J ends were trimmed by 2 bases and 2 bases, with 3 bases remaining between them. CDR3 residues: CASSLNQETQYF. The CDR3 nucleotides read TGTGCCAGCAGCTTAAATCAAGAGACCCAGTACTTC.

The J gene is TRBJ2-3, the V gene TRBV7-2, with 8 bases identical to TRBD2. Germline V gene sequence: CDR1 SGHTA, CDR2 FQGNSA. The CDR3 spans 15 residues. The V and J ends lost 0 bases and 6 bases, in that order; junction bases with no gene match: 5. CDR3 loop: CASSLALGRADTQYF. The DNA for the CDR3 is TGTGCCAGCAGCTTAGCGCTCGGGAGGGCCGATACGCAGTATTTT.

A single count supports this clone. The J gene is TRBJ2-1, the V gene TRBV10-3; D unclear. Trimming removed 4 bases at V and 5 bases at J, with 12 bases between. The CDR3 consists of 14 residues. In germline, CDR1 is ENHRY, CDR2 SYGVKD. The CDR3 DNA follows: TGTGCCATCAGTGTCTACGGGCAGAACAATGAGCAGTTCTTC. Translation gives CAISVYGQNNEQFF.

The V and J genes are TRBV6-5 and TRBJ1-4, with D perhaps matching TRBD1 (6 bases). There are 14 residues in the CDR3. The ends were cut back, 4 bases at V and 8 bases at J, with 14 bases in the middle. From germline, CDR1 is MNHEY and CDR2 SVGAGI. The CDR3 DNA reads as TGTGCCAGCAGTTCCAGGGGCGCGAGAGAAAAACTGTTTTTT. Protein product: CASSSRGAREKLFF.

The chain combines TRBV5-8 with TRBJ1-6, with TRBD1 identical over 7 bases. The CDR3 has 14 residues. The ends lost 4 bases at V and 9 bases at J; junction bases unmatched: 7. Germline CDR1 SGHTS, CDR2 YDEGEE. CDR3 coding DNA: TGTGCCAGCAGCCCCGACAGGGTCGTTTCACCCCTCCACTTT. It encodes CASSPDRVVSPLHF.

This clone has just one count. The chain joins TRBV28 to TRBJ1-4; D is undetermined. Between the trimmed V and J ends, which lost 3 bases and 0 bases, there was a span of 2 bases. CDR1 is MDHEN, CDR2 SYDVKM, per germline. The CDR3 has 13 residues. CDR3 in amino acids: CASSFPTNEKLFF. The CDR3 coding sequence is TGTGCCAGCAGTTTCCCAACTAATGAAAAACTGTTTTTT.

The chain links TRBV5-4 to TRBJ2-7; 9 positions match TRBD1. The V segment lost 1 base and the J segment 4 bases; nucleotides outside the gene matches: 6. CDR1 SGHNT and CDR2 YYREEE come from the germline V gene (reference sequence). CDR3 size: 15 residues. As DNA, the CDR3 is TGTGCCAGCAGCTTGAACACGGGACAGGGTTACGAGCAGTACTTC. Translation: CASSLNTGQGYEQYF.

The chain combines TRBV4-2 with TRBJ1-2; D uncertain. Germline V gives CDR1 LGHNA, CDR2 YNFKEQ. Deletions cut 0 bases from V and 3 bases from J, with 8 bases between. The CDR3 extends over 14 amino acids. The CDR3 region is CASSQEGSYYGYTF. The CDR3 DNA reads TGTGCCAGCAGCCAAGAGGGCAGCTACTATGGCTACACCTTC.

The chain has TRBV28 and TRBJ2-7; D possibly corresponds to TRBD1 (6 bases). The germline gives CDR1 MDHEN, CDR2 SYDVKM. There are 11 residues in the CDR3. The V end was cut by 5 bases, the J end by 4 bases, with 6 bases between. The CDR3 sequence: CASSQGYEQYF. CDR3 nucleotide sequence: TGTGCCAGCAGTCAGGGGTACGAGCAGTACTTC.

In this sample, this clone turned up a few times. V usage is TRBV7-2 and J usage is TRBJ1-4, with D maybe TRBD1 (5 bases). Germline loops: CDR1 SGHTA, CDR2 FQGNSA. Trimming cost V 5 bases and J 2 bases, with 12 bases left between them. The CDR3 runs 15 residues. This CDR3 is CASSPDPGTNEKLFF. CDR3 nucleotides: TGTGCCAGCAGCCCGGACCCAGGGACTAATGAAAAACTGTTTTTT.

The chain joins TRBV5-1 to TRBJ1-6; D gene unclear. The CDR3 consists of 15 residues. Trimming pared 2 bases from V and 4 bases from J, leaving 10 bases between. The germline CDR1 and CDR2 sequences are SGHRS and YFSETQ. CDR3 DNA sequence: TGCGCCAGCAGCTTACAGACGACATATAATTCACCCCTCCACTTT. Translation: CASSLQTTYNSPLHF.

This chain uses TRBV5-1 with TRBJ2-7; D might be TRBD1 (6 bases). Germline V gene data show CDR1 as SGHRS and CDR2 as YFSETQ. The CDR3 runs 14 residues. Trimming stripped 4 bases from V and 6 bases from J, with 17 bases between. The CDR3 nucleotides are TGCGCCAGCAGCGCTTATCCCCGGGACACCGAGCAGTACTTC. Its protein product is CASSAYPRDTEQYF.